Below, one T cell receptor (beta chain) is given with its context. This specimen comes from a study of T cell responses to AZD1222 COVID-19 vaccine. The CDR3 runs to 14 residues. Germline V lookup: CDR1 KGHSH, CDR2 LQKENI. Trimming removed 3 bases from V and 2 bases from J, with 9 bases in between. The method was immunoSEQ multiplex PCR; TCRdb's version includes in-frame clones alone and lacks a portion of them. The sample consists of 100,000 or so clones, approximately 87% of them appearing once. Sequenced material: peripheral blood, taken on day 0 of AZD1222 vaccination. This chain joins TRBV18 and TRBJ2-3; possible D gene TRBD2, 5 bases. This TCR was recovered from an adult in good health. The CDR3 coding sequence is TGTGCCAGCTCACCGGTACGGGACACAGATACGCAGTATTTT. Translation gives CASSPVRDTDTQYF.